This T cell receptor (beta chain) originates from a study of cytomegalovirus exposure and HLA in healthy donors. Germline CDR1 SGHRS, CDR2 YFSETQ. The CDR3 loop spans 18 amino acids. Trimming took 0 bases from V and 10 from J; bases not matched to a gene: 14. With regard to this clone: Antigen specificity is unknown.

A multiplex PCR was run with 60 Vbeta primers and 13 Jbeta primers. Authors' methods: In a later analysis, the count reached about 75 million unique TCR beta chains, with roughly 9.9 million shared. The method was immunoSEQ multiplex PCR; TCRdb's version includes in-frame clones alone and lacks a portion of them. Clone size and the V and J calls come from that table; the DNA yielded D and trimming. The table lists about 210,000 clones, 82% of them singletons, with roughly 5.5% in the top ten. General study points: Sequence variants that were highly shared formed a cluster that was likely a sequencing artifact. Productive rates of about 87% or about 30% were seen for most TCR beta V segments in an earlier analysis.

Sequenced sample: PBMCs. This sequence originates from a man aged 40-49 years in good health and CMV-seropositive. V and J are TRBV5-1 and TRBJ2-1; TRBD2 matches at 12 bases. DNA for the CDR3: TGCGCCAGCAGCTTGGCCTTTTCCGGGACTAGCGGGCGGTGGGAGCAGTTCTTC. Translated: CASSLAFSGTSGRWEQFF.